The rows below give T cell receptor beta chains drawn from one sample of a study of T cell repertoires in cytomegalovirus infection. From the reads, TCRdb called clonotypes with MiXCR, one entry per CDR3 protein. The table shows about 130,000 distinct CDR3 sequences, with roughly 32% occurring only once. Their cognate antigens are unknown. The specimen was CD8+ T cells from cultured PBMCs, collected from culture after CMV antigen stimulation. These receptors all stem from a human donor in good health (CMV status not recorded). Some clones in this sample may be carry-over from other donors' samples. CDR3s include the opening cysteine and the closing phenylalanine or tryptophan. Each record gives: V gene, J gene, clone size, D gene, CDR3 protein, CDR3 DNA. A D gene is named only where the DNA matches it firmly. A clone size is listed for some rows: how often the clone was seen (once, few, many), or a class if it is expanded.

v_gene: TRBV7-6
j_gene: TRBJ1-6
abundance: many
d_gene: -
CDR3aa: CASSLAESNSPLHF
CDR3nt: TGTGCCAGCAGCTTAGCGGAGAGTAATTCACCCCTCCACTTT

v_gene: TRBV7-9
j_gene: TRBJ2-7
abundance: few
d_gene: -
CDR3aa: CASSTTEGSSHYEQYF
CDR3nt: TGTGCCAGCAGCACCACTGAGGGCAGCAGCCACTACGAGCAGTACTTC

v_gene: TRBV20-1
j_gene: TRBJ2-5
abundance: -
d_gene: -
CDR3aa: CSAEALSFGETQYF
CDR3nt: TGCAGTGCTGAGGCTCTATCTTTCGGAGAGACCCAGTACTTC

v_gene: TRBV25-1
j_gene: TRBJ2-7
abundance: -
d_gene: -
CDR3aa: CASQNQRTREQYF
CDR3nt: TGTGCCAGCCAAAATCAACGGACCAGGGAGCAGTACTTC

v_gene: TRBV12-3/TRBV12-4
j_gene: TRBJ1-4
abundance: -
d_gene: -
CDR3aa: CASSPQQGSKVELFF
CDR3nt: TGTGCCAGCAGTCCCCAACAGGGTTCGAAGGTCGAACTGTTTTTT

v_gene: TRBV12-3/TRBV12-4
j_gene: TRBJ1-1
abundance: few
d_gene: -
CDR3aa: CASSFRKHTEAFF
CDR3nt: TGTGCCAGCAGTTTTCGTAAGCACACTGAAGCTTTCTTT

v_gene: TRBV3-1
j_gene: TRBJ2-1
abundance: -
d_gene: -
CDR3aa: CASSQTLSYNEQFF
CDR3nt: TGTGCCAGCAGCCAAACCCTCTCCTACAATGAGCAGTTCTTC

v_gene: TRBV19
j_gene: TRBJ1-2
abundance: few
d_gene: -
CDR3aa: CASSDGGHFYGYTF
CDR3nt: TGTGCCAGTAGCGATGGGGGACATTTCTATGGCTACACCTTC

v_gene: TRBV5-6
j_gene: TRBJ2-1
abundance: -
d_gene: -
CDR3aa: CASSISRLYNEQFF
CDR3nt: TGTGCCAGCAGCATATCCAGGCTTTACAATGAGCAGTTCTTC

v_gene: TRBV5-6
j_gene: TRBJ1-1
abundance: few
d_gene: -
CDR3aa: CASSLTGQNTEAFF
CDR3nt: TGTGCCAGCAGCTTGACAGGCCAGAACACTGAAGCTTTCTTT

v_gene: TRBV28
j_gene: TRBJ2-7
abundance: few
d_gene: -
CDR3aa: CASSFQGHQGYEQYF
CDR3nt: TGTGCCAGCAGTTTCCAGGGGCATCAGGGCTACGAGCAGTACTTC

v_gene: TRBV4-1
j_gene: TRBJ2-1
abundance: -
d_gene: TRBD1
CDR3aa: CASSQDMAGGFGNEQFF
CDR3nt: TGCGCCAGCAGCCAAGACATGGCAGGGGGTTTCGGCAATGAGCAGTTCTTC

v_gene: TRBV4-1
j_gene: TRBJ1-4
abundance: -
d_gene: -
CDR3aa: CASSQDNEKLFF
CDR3nt: TGCGCCAGCAGCCAAGATAATGAAAAACTGTTTTTT

v_gene: TRBV7-6
j_gene: TRBJ2-7
abundance: few
d_gene: TRBD2
CDR3aa: CASSLGLAGGESYEQYF
CDR3nt: TGTGCCAGCAGCTTGGGACTAGCGGGGGGGGAGTCCTACGAGCAGTACTTC

v_gene: TRBV10-3
j_gene: TRBJ2-2
abundance: -
d_gene: TRBD1
CDR3aa: CAISEDRDRVNTGELFF
CDR3nt: TGTGCCATCAGTGAGGACCGGGACAGGGTCAACACCGGGGAGCTGTTTTTT

v_gene: TRBV7-6
j_gene: TRBJ2-7
abundance: -
d_gene: TRBD2
CDR3aa: CASSLGGGGGSGQLSSYEQYF
CDR3nt: TGTGCCAGCAGCTTGGGGGGGGGGGGGGGGAGCGGGCAACTTAGCTCCTACGAGCAGTACTTC

v_gene: TRBV5-1
j_gene: TRBJ2-3
abundance: few
d_gene: TRBD2
CDR3aa: CASSAGTSVSTDTQYF
CDR3nt: TGCGCCAGCAGCGCCGGGACTAGCGTCAGCACAGATACGCAGTATTTT

v_gene: TRBV6-2/TRBV6-3
j_gene: TRBJ2-5
abundance: many
d_gene: -
CDR3aa: CARKGKETQYF
CDR3nt: TGTGCCAGAAAGGGGAAAGAGACCCAGTACTTC

v_gene: TRBV20-1
j_gene: TRBJ2-1
abundance: -
d_gene: -
CDR3aa: CSARDPDFYNEQFF
CDR3nt: TGCAGTGCTAGAGATCCCGACTTCTACAATGAGCAGTTCTTC

v_gene: TRBV7-2
j_gene: TRBJ1-2
abundance: few
d_gene: TRBD1
CDR3aa: CASSLSTGGYYGYTF
CDR3nt: TGTGCCAGCAGCTTATCGACAGGGGGCTACTATGGCTACACCTTC

v_gene: TRBV11-1
j_gene: TRBJ2-3
abundance: -
d_gene: -
CDR3aa: CASSLARLRGYTDTQYF
CDR3nt: TGTGCCAGCAGCTTAGCGCGTCTCAGGGGATACACAGATACGCAGTATTTT

v_gene: TRBV3-1
j_gene: TRBJ2-7
abundance: once
d_gene: TRBD2
CDR3aa: CASSQGLAGWYEQYF
CDR3nt: TGTGCCAGCAGCCAGGGGCTAGCGGGGTGGTACGAGCAGTACTTC

v_gene: TRBV7-9
j_gene: TRBJ1-4
abundance: -
d_gene: -
CDR3aa: CASSVGPAEKLFF
CDR3nt: TGTGCCAGCAGCGTCGGACCGGCGGAAAAACTGTTTTTT

v_gene: TRBV20-1
j_gene: TRBJ2-3
abundance: few
d_gene: TRBD2
CDR3aa: CSVETSGDTDTQYF
CDR3nt: TGCAGTGTAGAGACTAGCGGGGACACAGATACGCAGTATTTT

v_gene: TRBV20-1
j_gene: TRBJ2-7
abundance: -
d_gene: TRBD1
CDR3aa: CSAGTGGGYEQYF
CDR3nt: TGCAGTGCTGGGACAGGGGGCGGCTACGAGCAGTACTTC

v_gene: TRBV4-1
j_gene: TRBJ2-3
abundance: -
d_gene: -
CDR3aa: CASSPRVGADTQYF
CDR3nt: TGCGCCAGCAGCCCGAGGGTGGGGGCAGATACGCAGTATTTT

v_gene: TRBV2
j_gene: TRBJ1-2
abundance: -
d_gene: TRBD1
CDR3aa: CASSDLQDRAYGYTF
CDR3nt: TGTGCCAGCAGTGACCTTCAAGACAGGGCCTATGGCTACACCTTC